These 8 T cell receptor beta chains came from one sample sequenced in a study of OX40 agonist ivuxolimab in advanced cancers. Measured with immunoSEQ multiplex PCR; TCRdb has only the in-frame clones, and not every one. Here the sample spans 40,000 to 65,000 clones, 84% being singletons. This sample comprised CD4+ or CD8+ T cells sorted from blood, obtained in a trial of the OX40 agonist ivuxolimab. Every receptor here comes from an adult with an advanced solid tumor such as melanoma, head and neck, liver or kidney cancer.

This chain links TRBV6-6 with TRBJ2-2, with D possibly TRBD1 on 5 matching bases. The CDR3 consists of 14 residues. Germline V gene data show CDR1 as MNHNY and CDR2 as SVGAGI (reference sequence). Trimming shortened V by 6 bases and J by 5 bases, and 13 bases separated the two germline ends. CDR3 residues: CASRAQGRTGELFF. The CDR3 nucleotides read TGTGCCAGCAGGGCGCAGGGTCGGACCGGGGAGCTGTTTTTT.

CDR3 nucleotide sequence: TGCGCCAGCAGCTTCTTAGGACAGCCTAATGAAAAACTGTTTTTT. It translates to CASSFLGQPNEKLFF. The chain joins TRBV5-1 to TRBJ1-4, with a possible D match to TRBD1 (6 bases). CDR3 length: 15 residues. Germline-derived CDR1 and CDR2 are SGHRS and YFSETQ. The V gene lost 2 bases and the J gene lost 3 bases, with 11 bases spanning the gap. Looking up the rest from reference TRBV5-1 and TRBJ1-4 gives the full variable domain: KAGVTQTPRYLIKTRGQQVTLSCSPISGHRSVSWYQQTPGQGLQFLFEYFSETQRNKGNFPGRFSGRQFSNSRSEMNVSTLELGDSALYLCASSFLGQPNEKLFFGSGTQLSVL.

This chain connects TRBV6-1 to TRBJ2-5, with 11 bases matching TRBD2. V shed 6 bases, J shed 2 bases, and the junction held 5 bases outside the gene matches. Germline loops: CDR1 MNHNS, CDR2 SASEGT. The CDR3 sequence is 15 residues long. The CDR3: CASRGLADYQETQYF. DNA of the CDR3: TGTGCCAGCAGGGGACTAGCGGATTATCAAGAGACCCAGTACTTC.

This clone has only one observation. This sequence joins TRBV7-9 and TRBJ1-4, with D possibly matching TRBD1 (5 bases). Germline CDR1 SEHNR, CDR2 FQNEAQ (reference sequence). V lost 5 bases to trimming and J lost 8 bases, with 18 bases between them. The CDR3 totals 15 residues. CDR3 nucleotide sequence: TGTGCCAGCAGCCCCCGAGGGACTTTGAGAGAAAAACTGTTTTTT. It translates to CASSPRGTLREKLFF.

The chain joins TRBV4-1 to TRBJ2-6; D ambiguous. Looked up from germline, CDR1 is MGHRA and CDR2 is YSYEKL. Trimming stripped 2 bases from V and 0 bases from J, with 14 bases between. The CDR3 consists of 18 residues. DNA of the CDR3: TGCGCCAGCAGCCAACGAGAACCACAGAGCTCTGGGGCCAACGTCCTGACTTTC. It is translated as CASSQREPQSSGANVLTF.

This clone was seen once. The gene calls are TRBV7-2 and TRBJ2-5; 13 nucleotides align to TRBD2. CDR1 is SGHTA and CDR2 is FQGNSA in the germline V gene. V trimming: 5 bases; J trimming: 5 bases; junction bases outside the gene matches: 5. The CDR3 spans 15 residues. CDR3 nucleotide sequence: TGTGCCAGCAGCCCGACTAGCGGGAGGCACGAGACCCAGTACTTC. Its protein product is CASSPTSGRHETQYF.

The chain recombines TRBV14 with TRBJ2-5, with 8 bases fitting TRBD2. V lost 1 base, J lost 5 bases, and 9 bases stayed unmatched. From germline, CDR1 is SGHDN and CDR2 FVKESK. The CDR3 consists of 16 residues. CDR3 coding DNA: TGTGCCAGCAGCCAAGGGGGACTAGTTCCACTTGAGACCCAGTACTTC. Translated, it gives CASSQGGLVPLETQYF.

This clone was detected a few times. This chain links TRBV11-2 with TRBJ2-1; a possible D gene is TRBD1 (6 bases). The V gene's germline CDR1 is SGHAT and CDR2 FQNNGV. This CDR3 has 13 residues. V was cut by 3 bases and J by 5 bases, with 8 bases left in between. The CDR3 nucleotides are TGTGCCAGCAGCTTTGACAGGCACAATGAGCAGTTCTTC. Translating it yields CASSFDRHNEQFF.